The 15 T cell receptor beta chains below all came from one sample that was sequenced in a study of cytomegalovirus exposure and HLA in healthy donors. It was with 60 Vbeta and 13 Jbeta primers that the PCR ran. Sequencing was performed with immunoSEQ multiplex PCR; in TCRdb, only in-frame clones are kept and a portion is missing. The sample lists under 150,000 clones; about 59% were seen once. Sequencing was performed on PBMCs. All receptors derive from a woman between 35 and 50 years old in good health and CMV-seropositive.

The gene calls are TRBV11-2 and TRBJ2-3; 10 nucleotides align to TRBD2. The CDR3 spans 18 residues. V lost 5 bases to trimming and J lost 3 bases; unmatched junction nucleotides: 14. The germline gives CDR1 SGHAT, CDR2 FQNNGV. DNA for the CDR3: TGTGCCAGCAGCCTAGGGGATCTAGCGGGAGAGGTTACAGATACGCAGTATTTT. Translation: CASSLGDLAGEVTDTQYF. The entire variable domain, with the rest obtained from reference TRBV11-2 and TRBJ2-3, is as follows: EAGVAQSPRYKIIEKRQSVAFWCNPISGHATLYWYQQILGQGPKLLIQFQNNGVVDDSQLPKDRFSAERLKGVDSTLKIQPAKLEDSAVYLCASSLGDLAGEVTDTQYFGPGTRLTVL.

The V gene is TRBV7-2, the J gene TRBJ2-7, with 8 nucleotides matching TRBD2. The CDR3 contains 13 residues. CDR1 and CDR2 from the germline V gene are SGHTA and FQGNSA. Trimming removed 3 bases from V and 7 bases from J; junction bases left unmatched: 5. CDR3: CASSFQRESEQYF. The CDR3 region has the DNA TGTGCCAGCAGCTTCCAGCGGGAGTCAGAGCAGTACTTC.

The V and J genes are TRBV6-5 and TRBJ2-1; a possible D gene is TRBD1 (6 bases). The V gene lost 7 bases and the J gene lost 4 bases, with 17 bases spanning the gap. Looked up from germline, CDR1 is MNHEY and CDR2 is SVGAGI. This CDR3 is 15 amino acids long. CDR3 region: CASTPDRSKYNEQFF. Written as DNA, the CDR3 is TGTGCCAGCACCCCCGACAGGTCGAAATACAATGAGCAGTTCTTC.

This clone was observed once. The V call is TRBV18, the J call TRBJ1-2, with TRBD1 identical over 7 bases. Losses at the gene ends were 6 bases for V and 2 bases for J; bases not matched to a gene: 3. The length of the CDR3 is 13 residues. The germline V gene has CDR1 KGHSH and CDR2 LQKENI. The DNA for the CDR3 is TGTGCCAGCTCCCAGGGGGGAAACTATGGCTACACCTTC. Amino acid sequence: CASSQGGNYGYTF.

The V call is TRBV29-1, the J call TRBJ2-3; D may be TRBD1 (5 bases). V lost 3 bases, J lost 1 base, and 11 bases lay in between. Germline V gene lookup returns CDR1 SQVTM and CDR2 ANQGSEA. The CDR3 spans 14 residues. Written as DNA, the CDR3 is TGCAGCGTTGATTCGGCAGGGCGCACAGATACGCAGTATTTT. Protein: CSVDSAGRTDTQYF.

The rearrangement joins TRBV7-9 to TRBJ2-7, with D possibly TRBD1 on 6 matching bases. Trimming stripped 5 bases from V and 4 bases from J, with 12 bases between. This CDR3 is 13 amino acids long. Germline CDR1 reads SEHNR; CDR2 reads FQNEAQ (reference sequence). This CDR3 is CASSPKDRYEQYF. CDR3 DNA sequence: TGTGCCAGCAGCCCTAAAGACAGGTACGAGCAGTACTTC.

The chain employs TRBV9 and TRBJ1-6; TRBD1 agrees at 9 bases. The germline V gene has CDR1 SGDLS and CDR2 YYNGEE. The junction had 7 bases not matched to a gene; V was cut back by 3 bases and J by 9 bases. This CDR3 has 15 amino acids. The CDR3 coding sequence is TGTGCCAGCAGCGAACGGACAGGGGTAGGTTCACCCCTCCACTTT. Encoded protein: CASSERTGVGSPLHF.

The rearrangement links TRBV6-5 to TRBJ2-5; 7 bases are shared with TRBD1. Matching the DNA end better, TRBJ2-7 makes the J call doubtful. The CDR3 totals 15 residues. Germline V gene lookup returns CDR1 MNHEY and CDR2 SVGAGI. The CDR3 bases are TGTGCCAGCAGTTACCGGGACAGTATCTCCTACGAGCAGTACTTC. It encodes CASSYRDSISYEQYF.

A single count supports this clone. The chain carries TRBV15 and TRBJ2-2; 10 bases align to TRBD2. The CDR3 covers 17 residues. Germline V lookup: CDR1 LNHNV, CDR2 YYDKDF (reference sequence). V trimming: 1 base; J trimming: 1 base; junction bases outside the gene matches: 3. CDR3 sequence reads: CATSRGASGRNTGELFF. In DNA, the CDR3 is TGTGCCACCAGCAGAGGGGCTAGCGGGAGGAACACCGGGGAGCTGTTTTTT.

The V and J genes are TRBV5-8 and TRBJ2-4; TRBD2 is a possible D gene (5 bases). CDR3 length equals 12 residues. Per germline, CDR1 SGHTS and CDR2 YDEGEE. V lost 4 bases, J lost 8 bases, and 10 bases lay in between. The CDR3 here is CASSAKRDIQYF. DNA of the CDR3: TGTGCCAGCAGCGCTAAGAGGGACATTCAGTACTTC.

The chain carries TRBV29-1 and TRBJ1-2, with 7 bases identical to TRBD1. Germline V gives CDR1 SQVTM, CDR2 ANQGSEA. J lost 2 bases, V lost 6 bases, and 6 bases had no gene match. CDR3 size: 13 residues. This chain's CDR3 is CSVQTGINYGYTF. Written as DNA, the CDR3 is TGCAGCGTACAGACAGGGATAAACTATGGCTACACCTTC.

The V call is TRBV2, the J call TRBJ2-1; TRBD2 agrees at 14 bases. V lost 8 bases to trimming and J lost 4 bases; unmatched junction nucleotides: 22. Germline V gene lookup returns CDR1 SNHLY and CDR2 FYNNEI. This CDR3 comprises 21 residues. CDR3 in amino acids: CASGGDLGLAGEVIWYNEQFF. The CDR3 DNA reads TGTGCCAGCGGGGGGGACCTGGGACTAGCGGGAGAAGTCATCTGGTACAATGAGCAGTTCTTC.

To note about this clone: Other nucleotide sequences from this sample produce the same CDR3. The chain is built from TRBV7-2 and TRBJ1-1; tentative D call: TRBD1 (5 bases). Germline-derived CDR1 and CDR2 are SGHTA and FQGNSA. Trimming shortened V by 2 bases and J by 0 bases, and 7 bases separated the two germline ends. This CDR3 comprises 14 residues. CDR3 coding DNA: TGTGCCAGCAGCTTAACGACAGTGAACACTGAAGCTTTCTTT. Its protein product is CASSLTTVNTEAFF.

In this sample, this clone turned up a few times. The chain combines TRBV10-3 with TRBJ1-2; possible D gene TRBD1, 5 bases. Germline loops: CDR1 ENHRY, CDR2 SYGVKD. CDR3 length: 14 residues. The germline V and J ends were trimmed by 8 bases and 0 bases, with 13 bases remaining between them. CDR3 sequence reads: CAIFAGVSNYGYTF. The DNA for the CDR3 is TGTGCCATCTTTGCGGGGGTCTCTAACTATGGCTACACCTTC.

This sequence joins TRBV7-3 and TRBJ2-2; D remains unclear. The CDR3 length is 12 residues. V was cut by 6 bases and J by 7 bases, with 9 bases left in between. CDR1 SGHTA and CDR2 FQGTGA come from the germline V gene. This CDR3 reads CASSSRVGELFF. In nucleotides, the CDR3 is TGTGCCAGCAGTTCCCGCGTCGGGGAGCTGTTTTTT. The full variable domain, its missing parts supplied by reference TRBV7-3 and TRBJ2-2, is GAGVSQTPSNKVTEKGKYVELRCDPISGHTALYWYRQSLGQGPEFLIYFQGTGAADDSGLPNDRFFAVRPEGSVSTLKIQRTERGDSAVYLCASSSRVGELFFGEGSRLTVL.